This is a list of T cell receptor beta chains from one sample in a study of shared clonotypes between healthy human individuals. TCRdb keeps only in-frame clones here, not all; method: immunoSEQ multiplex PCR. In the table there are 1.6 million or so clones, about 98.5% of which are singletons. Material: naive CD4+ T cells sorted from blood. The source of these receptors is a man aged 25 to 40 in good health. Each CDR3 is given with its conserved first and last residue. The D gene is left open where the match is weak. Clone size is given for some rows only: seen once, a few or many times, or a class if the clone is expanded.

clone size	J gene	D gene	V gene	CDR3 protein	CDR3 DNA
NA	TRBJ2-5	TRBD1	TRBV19	CASSIRGHLGETQYF	TGTGCCAGTAGTATAAGGGGGCACCTTGGCGAGACCCAGTACTTC
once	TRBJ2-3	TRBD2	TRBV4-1	CASSQELSLAGAQYF	TGCGCCAGCAGCCAAGAACTATCACTAGCGGGAGCGCAGTATTTT
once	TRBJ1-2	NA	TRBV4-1	CASSQPPQRTQGYTF	TGCGCCAGCAGCCAACCCCCCCAGAGAACTCAGGGCTACACCTTC
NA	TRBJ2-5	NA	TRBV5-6	CASSLFLGGETQYF	TGTGCCAGCAGCTTATTCCTTGGAGGAGAGACCCAGTACTTC
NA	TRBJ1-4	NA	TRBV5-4	CASSLGQTNEKLFF	TGTGCCAGCAGCTTGGGACAGACAAATGAAAAACTGTTTTTT
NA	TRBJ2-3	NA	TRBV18	CASSPLASTDTQYF	TGTGCCAGCTCACCACTAGCGAGCACAGATACGCAGTATTTT
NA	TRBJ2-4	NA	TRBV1	CTSSLMPDSLAKNIQYF	TGCACCAGCAGCCTAATGCCGGACTCACTAGCCAAAAACATTCAGTACTTC
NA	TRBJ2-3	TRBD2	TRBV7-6	CASSLAHGVAGGSSTDTQYF	TGTGCCAGCAGCTTAGCTCACGGGGTAGCGGGAGGTTCTAGCACAGATACGCAGTATTTT
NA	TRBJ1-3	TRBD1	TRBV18	CASSPLVSQGTFTSGNTIYF	TGTGCCAGCTCACCACTGGTTTCACAGGGGACATTCACCTCTGGAAACACCATATATTTT
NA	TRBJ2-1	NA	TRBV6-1	CASSEGRREQFF	TGTGCCAGCAGTGAAGGGCGCCGGGAGCAGTTCTTC
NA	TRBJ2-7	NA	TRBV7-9	CASTLDFPGGNEQYF	TGTGCCAGCACCCTGGACTTTCCGGGTGGGAACGAGCAGTACTTC